This T cell receptor beta chain was identified in a study of regulatory T cells in long-lasting Graves disease. CDR3-region Arm-PCR and iRepertoire HTBI primers produced the TCR beta libraries. TCRdb called the multiplex PCR reads again in MiXCR, with one record for every CDR3 protein. Here the sample spans about 430,000 distinct CDR3 sequences, around 16% being singletons. Documented time point: newly diagnosed GD, antithyroid drugs for less than 3 months. Scientists built the TCR library using RNA that was extracted from PBMCs. Graves' disease diagnosis used American Thyroid Association guidelines. The CDR3 is 15 residues long. Germline lookup yields CDR1 MDHEN and CDR2 SYDVKM. Trimming cost V 3 bases and J 2 bases, with 13 bases left between them. This clonotype was picked up many times. These data were also reused for a study on T cells in Graves' hyperthyroidism and ophthalmopathy. That paper states: Newly diagnosed hyperthyroidism patients aged 18 to 65 years had disease lasting under 2 months.

V gene TRBV28 combines with J gene TRBJ1-2, with D perhaps TRBD1 (6 bases). The clonotype comes from a woman aged 35 to 49 with Graves disease. The starting material was peripheral blood mononuclear cells (PBMCs), obtained at new diagnosis, from a patient treated with antithyroid drugs. The CDR3 reads CASSFVDRSNYGYTF. CDR3 bases: TGTGCCAGCAGTTTTGTTGACAGGTCCAACTATGGCTACACCTTC.